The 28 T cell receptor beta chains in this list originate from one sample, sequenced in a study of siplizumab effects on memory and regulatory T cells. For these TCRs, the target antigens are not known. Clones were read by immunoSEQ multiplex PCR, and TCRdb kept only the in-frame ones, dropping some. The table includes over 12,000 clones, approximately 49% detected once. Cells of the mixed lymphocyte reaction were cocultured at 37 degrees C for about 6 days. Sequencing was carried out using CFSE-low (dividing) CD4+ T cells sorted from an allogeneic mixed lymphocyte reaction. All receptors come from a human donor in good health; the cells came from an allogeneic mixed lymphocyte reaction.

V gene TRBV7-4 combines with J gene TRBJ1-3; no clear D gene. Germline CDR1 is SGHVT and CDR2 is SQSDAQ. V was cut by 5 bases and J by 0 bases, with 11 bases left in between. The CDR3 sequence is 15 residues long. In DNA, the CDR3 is TGTGCCAGCAGCCAAATCGATAACTCTGGAAACACCATATATTTT. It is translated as CASSQIDNSGNTIYF.

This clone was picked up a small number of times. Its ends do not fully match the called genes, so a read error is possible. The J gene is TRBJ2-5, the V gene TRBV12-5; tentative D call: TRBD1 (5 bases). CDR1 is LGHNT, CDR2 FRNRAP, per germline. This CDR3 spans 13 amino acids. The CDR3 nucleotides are TGTGCTAGTGGTTTGACCTCGGACAACCCGTCGCACTTC. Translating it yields CASGLTSDNPSHF.

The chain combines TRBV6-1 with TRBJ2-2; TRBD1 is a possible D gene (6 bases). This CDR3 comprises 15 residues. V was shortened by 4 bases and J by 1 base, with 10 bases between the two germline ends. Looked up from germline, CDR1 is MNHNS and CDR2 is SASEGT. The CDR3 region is CASSGLRGNTGELFF. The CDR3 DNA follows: TGTGCCAGCAGTGGGCTCAGGGGGAACACCGGGGAGCTGTTTTTT.

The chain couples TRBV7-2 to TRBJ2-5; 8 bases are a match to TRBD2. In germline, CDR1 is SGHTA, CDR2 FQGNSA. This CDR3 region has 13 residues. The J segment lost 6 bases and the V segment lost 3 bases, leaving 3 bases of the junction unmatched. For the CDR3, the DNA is TGTGCCAGCAGCTTTCAGCGGGAGCAGACCCAGTACTTC. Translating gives CASSFQREQTQYF. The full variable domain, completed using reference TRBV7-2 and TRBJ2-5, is GAGVSQSPSNKVTEKGKDVELRCDPISGHTALYWYRQSLGQGLEFLIYFQGNSAPDKSGLPSDRFSAERTGGSVSTLTIQRTQQEDSAVYLCASSFQREQTQYFGPGTRLLVL.

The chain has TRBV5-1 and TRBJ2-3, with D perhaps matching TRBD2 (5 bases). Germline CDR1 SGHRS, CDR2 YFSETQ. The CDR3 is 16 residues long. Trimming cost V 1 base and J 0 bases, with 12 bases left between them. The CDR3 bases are TGCGCCAGCAGCTTGAACCCAGCGGAAAGCACAGATACGCAGTATTTT. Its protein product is CASSLNPAESTDTQYF.

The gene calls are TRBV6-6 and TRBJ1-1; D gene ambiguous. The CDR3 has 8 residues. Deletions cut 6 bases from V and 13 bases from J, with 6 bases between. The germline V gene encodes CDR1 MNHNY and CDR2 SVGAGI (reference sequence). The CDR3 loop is CASRDGFF. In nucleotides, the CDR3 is TGTGCCAGCAGGGACGGTTTCTTT.

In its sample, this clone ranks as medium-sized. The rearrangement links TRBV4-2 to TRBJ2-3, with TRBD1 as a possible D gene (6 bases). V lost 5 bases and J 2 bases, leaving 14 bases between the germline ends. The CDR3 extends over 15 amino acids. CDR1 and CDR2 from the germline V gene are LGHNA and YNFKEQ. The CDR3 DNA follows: TGTGCCAGCAGCGCCCAGGGGACCACCACAGATACGCAGTATTTT. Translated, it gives CASSAQGTTTDTQYF.

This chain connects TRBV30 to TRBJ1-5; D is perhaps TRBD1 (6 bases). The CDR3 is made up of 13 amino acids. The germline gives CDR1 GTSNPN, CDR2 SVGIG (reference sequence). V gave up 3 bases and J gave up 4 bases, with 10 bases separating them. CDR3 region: CAWSRGSNQPQHF. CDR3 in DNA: TGTGCCTGGAGCAGGGGTTCAAATCAGCCCCAGCATTTT.

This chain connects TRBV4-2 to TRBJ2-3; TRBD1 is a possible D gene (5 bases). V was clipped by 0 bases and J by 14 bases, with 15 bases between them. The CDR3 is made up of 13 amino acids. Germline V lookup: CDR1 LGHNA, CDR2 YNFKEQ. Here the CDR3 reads CASSQEWGRSLYF. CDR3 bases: TGTGCCAGCAGCCAAGAATGGGGCAGGAGCCTGTATTTT.

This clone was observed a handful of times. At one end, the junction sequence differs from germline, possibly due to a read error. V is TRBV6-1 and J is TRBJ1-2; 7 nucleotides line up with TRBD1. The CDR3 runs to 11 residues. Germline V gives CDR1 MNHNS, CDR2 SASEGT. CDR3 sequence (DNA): TGTGCCAGCAGTGAAGCTCGACAGGGAATCTTC. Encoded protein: CASSEARQGIF.

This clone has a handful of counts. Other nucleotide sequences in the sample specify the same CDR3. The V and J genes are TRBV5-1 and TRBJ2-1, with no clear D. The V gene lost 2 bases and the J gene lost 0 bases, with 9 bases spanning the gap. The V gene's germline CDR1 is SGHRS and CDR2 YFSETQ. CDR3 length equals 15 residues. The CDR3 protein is CASSLGQTSYNEQFF. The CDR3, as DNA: TGCGCCAGCAGCTTAGGGCAGACCTCCTACAATGAGCAGTTCTTC. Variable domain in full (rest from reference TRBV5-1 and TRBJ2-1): KAGVTQTPRYLIKTRGQQVTLSCSPISGHRSVSWYQQTPGQGLQFLFEYFSETQRNKGNFPGRFSGRQFSNSRSEMNVSTLELGDSALYLCASSLGQTSYNEQFFGPGTRLTVL.

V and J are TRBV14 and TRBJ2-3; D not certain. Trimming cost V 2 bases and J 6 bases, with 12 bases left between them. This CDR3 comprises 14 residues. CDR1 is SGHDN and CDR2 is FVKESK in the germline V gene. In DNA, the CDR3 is TGTGCCAGCAGCCAACAGCTAGACCTCGATACGCAGTATTTT. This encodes CASSQQLDLDTQYF.

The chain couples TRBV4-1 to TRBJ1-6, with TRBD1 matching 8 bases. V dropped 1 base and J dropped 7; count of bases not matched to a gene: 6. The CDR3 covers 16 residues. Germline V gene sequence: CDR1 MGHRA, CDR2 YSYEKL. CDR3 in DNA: TGCGCCAGCAGCCAAGGTCCCAGGGGGCAGAATTCACCCCTCCACTTT. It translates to CASSQGPRGQNSPLHF.

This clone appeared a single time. CDR3 sequence: CASRATGGYAYGYTF. CDR3 sequence (DNA): TGTGCCAGCAGGGCCACAGGGGGCTACGCCTATGGCTACACCTTC. This chain uses TRBV25-1 with TRBJ1-2; 9 nucleotides agree with TRBD1. There are 15 residues in the CDR3. V was pared by 6 bases and J by 4 bases, with 9 bases of the junction left unmatched. CDR1 is MGHDK and CDR2 is SYGVNS in the germline V gene.

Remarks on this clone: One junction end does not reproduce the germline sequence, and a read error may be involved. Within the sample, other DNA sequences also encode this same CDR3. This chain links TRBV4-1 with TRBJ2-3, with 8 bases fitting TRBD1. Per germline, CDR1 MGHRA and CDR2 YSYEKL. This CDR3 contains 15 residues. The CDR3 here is CASSVQGAGTDTQYF. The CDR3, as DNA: TGCGCTAGCAGTGTCCAGGGGGCTGGCACAGATACGCAGTATTTT.

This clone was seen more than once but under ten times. As DNA, the CDR3 is TGTGCCAGCAGCCCCTGGACGGGGTGGGAGACCCAGTACTTC. This sequence encodes CASSPWTGWETQYF. The gene calls are TRBV7-2 and TRBJ2-5; TRBD2 might be the D (5 bases). V lost 5 bases and J lost 5, with 15 bases in between. The CDR3 covers 14 residues. CDR1 and CDR2 (germline): SGHTA, FQGNSA.

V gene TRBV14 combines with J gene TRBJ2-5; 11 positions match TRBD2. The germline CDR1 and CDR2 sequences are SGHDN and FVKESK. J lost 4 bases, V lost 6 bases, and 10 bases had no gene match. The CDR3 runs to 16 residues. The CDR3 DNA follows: TGTGCCAGCAGTCCGATAGCGGGGGGGCTCAGAGAGACCCAGTACTTC. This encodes CASSPIAGGLRETQYF.

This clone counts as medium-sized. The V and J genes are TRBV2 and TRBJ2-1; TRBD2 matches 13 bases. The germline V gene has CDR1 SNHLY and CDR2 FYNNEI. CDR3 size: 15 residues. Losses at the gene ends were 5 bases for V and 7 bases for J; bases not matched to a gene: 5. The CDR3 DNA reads TGTGCCAGCAGTATCTTGGGACTAGCGGGAAATGAGCAGTTCTTC. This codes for CASSILGLAGNEQFF.

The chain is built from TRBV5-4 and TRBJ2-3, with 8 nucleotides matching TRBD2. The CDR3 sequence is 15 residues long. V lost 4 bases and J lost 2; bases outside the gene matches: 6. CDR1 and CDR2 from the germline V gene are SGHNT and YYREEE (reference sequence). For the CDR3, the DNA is TGTGCCAGCAGCGGCCTCGGGAGGGCCACAGATACGCAGTATTTT. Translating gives CASSGLGRATDTQYF.

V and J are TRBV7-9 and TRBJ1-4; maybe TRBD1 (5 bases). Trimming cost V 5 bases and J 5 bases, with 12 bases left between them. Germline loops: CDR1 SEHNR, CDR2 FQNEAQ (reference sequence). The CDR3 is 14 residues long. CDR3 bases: TGTGCCAGCAGCCCTTCGGGGGGGAATGAAAAACTGTTTTTT. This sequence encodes CASSPSGGNEKLFF. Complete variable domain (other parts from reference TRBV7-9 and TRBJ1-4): DTGVSQNPRHKITKRGQNVTFRCDPISEHNRLYWYRQTLGQGPEFLTYFQNEAQLEKSRLLSDRFSAERPKGSFSTLEIQRTEQGDSAMYLCASSPSGGNEKLFFGSGTQLSVL.

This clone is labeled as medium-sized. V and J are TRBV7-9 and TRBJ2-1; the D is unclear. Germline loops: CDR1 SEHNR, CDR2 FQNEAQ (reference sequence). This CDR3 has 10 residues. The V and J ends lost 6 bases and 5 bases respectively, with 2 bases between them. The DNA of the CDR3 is TGTGCCAGCAGGGACAATGAGCAGTTCTTC. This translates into CASRDNEQFF.

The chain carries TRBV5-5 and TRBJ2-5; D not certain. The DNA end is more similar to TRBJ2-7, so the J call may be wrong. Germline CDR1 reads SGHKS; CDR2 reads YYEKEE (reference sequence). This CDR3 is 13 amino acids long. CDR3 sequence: CASSLGRRYEQYF. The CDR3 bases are TGTGCCAGCAGCTTGGGGCGTCGCTACGAGCAGTACTTC.

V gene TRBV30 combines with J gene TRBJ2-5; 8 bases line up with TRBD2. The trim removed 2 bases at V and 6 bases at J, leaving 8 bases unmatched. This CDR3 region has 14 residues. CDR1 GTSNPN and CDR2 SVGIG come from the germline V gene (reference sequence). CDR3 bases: TGTGCCTGGAGTCAAGGCGGGGGGACAAAGACCCAGTACTTC. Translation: CAWSQGGGTKTQYF. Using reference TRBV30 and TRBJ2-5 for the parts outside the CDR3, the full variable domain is SQTIHQWPATLVQPVGSPLSLECTVEGTSNPNLYWYRQAAGRGLQLLFYSVGIGQISSEVPQNLSASRPQDRQFILSSKKLLLSDSGFYLCAWSQGGGTKTQYFGPGTRLLVL.

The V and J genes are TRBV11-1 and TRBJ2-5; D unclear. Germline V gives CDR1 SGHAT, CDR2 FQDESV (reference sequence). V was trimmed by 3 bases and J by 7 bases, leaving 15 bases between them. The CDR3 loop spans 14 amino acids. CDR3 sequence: CASSFGVLSRTQYF. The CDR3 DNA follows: TGTGCCAGCAGCTTCGGAGTCCTGAGCCGGACCCAGTACTTC.

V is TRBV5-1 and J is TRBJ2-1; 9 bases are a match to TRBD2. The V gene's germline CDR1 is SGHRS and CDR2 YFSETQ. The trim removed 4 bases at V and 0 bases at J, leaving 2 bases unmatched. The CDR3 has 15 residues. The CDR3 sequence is CASSNSGSSYNEQFF. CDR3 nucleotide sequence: TGCGCCAGCAGCAATAGCGGGAGCTCCTACAATGAGCAGTTCTTC.

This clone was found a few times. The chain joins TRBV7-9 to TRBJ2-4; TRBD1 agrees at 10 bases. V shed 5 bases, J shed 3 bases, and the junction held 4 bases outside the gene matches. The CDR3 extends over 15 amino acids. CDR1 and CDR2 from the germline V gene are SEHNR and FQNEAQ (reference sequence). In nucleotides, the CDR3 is TGTGCCAGCAGCCAGGACAGGGGGAACAAAAACATTCAGTACTTC. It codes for CASSQDRGNKNIQYF. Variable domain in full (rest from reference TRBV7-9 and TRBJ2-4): DTGVSQNPRHKITKRGQNVTFRCDPISEHNRLYWYRQTLGQGPEFLTYFQNEAQLEKSRLLSDRFSAERPKGSFSTLEIQRTEQGDSAMYLCASSQDRGNKNIQYFGAGTRLSVL.

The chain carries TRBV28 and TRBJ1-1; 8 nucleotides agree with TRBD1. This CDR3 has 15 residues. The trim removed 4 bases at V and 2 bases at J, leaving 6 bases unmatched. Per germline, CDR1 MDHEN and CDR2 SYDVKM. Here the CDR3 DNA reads TGTGCCAGCAGTTCAACCGGGACAGGAAACACTGAAGCTTTCTTT. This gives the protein CASSSTGTGNTEAFF.

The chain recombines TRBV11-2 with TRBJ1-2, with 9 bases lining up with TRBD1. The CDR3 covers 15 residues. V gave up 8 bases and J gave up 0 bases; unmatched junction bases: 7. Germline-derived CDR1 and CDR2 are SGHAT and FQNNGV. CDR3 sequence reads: CASAGWDRANYGYTF. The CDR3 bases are TGTGCCAGCGCTGGCTGGGACAGGGCTAACTATGGCTACACCTTC.